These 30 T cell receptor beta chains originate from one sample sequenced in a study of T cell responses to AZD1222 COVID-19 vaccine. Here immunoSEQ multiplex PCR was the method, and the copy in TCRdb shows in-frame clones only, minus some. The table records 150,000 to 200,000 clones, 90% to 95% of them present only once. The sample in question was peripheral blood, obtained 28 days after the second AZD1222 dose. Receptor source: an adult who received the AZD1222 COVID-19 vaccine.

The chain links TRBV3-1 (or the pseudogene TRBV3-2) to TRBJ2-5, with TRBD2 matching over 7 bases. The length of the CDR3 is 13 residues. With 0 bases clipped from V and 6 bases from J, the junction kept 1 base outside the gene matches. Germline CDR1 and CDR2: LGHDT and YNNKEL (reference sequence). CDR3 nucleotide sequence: TGTGCCAGCAGCCAAGAACTAGCGAAGACCCAGTACTTC. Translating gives CASSQELAKTQYF.

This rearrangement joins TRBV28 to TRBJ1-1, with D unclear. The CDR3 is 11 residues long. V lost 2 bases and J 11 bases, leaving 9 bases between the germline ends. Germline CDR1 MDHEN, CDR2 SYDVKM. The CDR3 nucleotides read TGTGCCAGCAGTTTAGGCCCGGAGGCTTTCTTT. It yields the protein CASSLGPEAFF.

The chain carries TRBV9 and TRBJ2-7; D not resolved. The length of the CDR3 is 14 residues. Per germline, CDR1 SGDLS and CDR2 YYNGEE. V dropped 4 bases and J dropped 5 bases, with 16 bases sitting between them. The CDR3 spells CASSPHHSSNEQYF. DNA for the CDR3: TGTGCCAGCAGCCCCCACCATTCTTCTAACGAGCAGTACTTC.

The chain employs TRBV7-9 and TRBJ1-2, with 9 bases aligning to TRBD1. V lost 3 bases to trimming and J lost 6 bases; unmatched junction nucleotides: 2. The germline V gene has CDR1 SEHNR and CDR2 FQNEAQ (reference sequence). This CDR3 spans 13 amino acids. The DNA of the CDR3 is TGTGCCAGCAGCTTGGGACAGGGAAATGGCTACACCTTC. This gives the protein CASSLGQGNGYTF. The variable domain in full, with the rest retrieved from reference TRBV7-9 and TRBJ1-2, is DTGVSQNPRHKITKRGQNVTFRCDPISEHNRLYWYRQTLGQGPEFLTYFQNEAQLEKSRLLSDRFSAERPKGSFSTLEIQRTEQGDSAMYLCASSLGQGNGYTFGSGTRLTVV.

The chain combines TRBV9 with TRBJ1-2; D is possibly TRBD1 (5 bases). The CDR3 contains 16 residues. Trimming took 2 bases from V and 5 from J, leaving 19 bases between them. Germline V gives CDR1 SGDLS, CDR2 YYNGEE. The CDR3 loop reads CASSVGGGLREYGYTF. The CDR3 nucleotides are TGTGCCAGCAGCGTGGGGGGAGGACTAAGAGAATATGGCTACACCTTC.

CDR3 amino acids: CASSNAPGQFYEQYF. CDR3 DNA sequence: TGTGCCAGCTCGAACGCCCCGGGACAGTTCTACGAGCAGTACTTC. This rearrangement joins TRBV27 to TRBJ2-7; 7 positions agree with TRBD1. The CDR3 is 15 amino acids. After removal of 8 bases from V and 3 bases from J, the junction contained 13 bases not matched to a gene. Per the germline V gene, CDR1 is MNHEY and CDR2 is SMNVEV (reference sequence).

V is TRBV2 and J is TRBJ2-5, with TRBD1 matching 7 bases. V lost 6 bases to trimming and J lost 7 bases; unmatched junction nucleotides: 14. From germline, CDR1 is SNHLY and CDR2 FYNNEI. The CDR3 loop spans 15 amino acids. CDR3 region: CASRSGTASRGTQYF. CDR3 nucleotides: TGTGCCAGCAGATCCGGGACAGCGTCGAGGGGGACCCAGTACTTC.

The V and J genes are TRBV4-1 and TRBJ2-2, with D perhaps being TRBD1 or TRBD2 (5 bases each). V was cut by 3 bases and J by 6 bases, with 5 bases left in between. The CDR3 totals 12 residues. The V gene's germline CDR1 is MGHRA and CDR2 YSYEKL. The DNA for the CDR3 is TGCGCCAGCAGCCAGGGACCCGGGGAGCTGTTTTTT. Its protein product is CASSQGPGELFF.

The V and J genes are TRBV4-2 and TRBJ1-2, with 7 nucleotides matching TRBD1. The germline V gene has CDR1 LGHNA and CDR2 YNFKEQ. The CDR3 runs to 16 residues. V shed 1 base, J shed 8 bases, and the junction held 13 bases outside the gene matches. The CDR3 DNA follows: TGTGCCAGCAGCCAAGTGGGTTTACAGGGGTTAGGGGGCTACACCTTC. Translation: CASSQVGLQGLGGYTF.

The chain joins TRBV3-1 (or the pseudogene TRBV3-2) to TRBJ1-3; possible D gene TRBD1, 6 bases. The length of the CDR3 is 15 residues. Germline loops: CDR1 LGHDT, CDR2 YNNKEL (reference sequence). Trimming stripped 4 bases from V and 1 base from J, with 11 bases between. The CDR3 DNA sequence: TGTGCCAGCAGCCCAACAGGGTGGTCTGGAAACACCATATATTTT. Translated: CASSPTGWSGNTIYF.

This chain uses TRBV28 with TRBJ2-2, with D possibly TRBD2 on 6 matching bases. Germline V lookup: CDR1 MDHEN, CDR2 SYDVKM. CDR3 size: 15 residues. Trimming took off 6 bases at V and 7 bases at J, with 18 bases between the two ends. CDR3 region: CASRPDPGAVGELFF. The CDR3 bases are TGTGCCAGCAGGCCGGACCCGGGAGCGGTCGGGGAGCTGTTTTTT.

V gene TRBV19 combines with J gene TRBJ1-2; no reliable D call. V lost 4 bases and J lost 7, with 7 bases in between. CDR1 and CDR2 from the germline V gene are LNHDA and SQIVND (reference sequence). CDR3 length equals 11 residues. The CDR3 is CASSRERGYTF. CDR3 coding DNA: TGTGCCAGTAGTAGAGAACGTGGCTACACCTTC.

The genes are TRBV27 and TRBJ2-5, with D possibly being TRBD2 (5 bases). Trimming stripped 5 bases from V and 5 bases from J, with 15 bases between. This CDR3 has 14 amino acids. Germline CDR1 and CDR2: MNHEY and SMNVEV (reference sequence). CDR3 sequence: CASSPRVGGETQYF. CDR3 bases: TGTGCCAGCAGTCCGCGGGTGGGTGGGGAGACCCAGTACTTC.

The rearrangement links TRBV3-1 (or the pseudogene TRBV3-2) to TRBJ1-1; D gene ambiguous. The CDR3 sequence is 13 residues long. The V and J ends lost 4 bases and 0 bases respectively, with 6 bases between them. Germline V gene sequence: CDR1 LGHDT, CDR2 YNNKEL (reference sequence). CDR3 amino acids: CASSPYMNTEAFF. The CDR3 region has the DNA TGTGCCAGCAGCCCGTACATGAACACTGAAGCTTTCTTT.

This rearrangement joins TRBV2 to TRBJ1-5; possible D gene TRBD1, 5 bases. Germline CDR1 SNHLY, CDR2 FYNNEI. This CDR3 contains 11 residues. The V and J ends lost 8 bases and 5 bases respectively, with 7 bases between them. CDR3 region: CASGGDQPQHF. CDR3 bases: TGTGCCAGCGGGGGGGATCAGCCCCAGCATTTT.

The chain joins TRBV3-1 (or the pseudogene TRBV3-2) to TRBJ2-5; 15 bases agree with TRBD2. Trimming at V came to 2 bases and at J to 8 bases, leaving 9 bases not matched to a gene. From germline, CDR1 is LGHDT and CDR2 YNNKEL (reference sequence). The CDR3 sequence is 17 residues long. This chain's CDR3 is CASSQPGLAGGVGTQYF. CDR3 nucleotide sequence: TGTGCCAGCAGCCAACCGGGACTAGCGGGGGGTGTGGGAACCCAGTACTTC.

Written as DNA, the CDR3 is TGTGCCGGCGCAGGCACCGGGGGGACTAGCGGTCCTTTAAGCTCCTACAATGAGCAGTTCTTC. Amino acids: CAGAGTGGTSGPLSSYNEQFF. V is TRBV9 and J is TRBJ2-1; TRBD2 matches 11 bases. The CDR3 covers 21 residues. The V segment lost 10 bases and the J segment 0 bases; nucleotides outside the gene matches: 24. CDR1 SGDLS and CDR2 YYNGEE come from the germline V gene.

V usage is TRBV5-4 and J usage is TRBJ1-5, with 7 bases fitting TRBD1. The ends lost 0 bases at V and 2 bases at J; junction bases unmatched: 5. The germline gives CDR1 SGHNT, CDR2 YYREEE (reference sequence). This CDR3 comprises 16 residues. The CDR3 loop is CASSLGGGGGNQPQHF. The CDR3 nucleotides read TGTGCCAGCAGCTTGGGAGGGGGCGGGGGCAATCAGCCCCAGCATTTT.

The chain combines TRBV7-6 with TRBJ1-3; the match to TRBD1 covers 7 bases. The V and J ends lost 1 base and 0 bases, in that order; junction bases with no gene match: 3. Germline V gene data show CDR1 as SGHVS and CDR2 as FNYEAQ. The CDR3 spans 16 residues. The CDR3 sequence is CASSLVAGGSGNTIYF. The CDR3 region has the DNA TGTGCCAGCAGCTTAGTGGCAGGGGGCTCTGGAAACACCATATATTTT.

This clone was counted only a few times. CDR3: CASSQGQIDYGYTF. CDR3 DNA sequence: TGTGCCAGCAGCCAGGGACAGATCGACTATGGCTACACCTTC. V gene TRBV14 combines with J gene TRBJ1-2; 7 bases are a match to TRBD1. The CDR3 contains 14 residues. The J segment lost 3 bases and the V segment lost 3 bases, leaving 4 bases of the junction unmatched. Germline CDR1 SGHDN, CDR2 FVKESK.

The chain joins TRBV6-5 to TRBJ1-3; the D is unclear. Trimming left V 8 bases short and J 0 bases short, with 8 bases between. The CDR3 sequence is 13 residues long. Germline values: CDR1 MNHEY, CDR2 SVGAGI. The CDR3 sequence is CASRSFSGNTIYF. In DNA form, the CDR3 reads TGTGCCAGCCGGTCCTTCTCTGGAAACACCATATATTTT.

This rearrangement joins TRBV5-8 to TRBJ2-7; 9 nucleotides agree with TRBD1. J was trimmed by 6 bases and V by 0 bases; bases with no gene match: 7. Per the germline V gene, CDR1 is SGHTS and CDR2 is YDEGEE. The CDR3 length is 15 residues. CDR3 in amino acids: CASSLGGQGVGEQYF. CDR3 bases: TGTGCCAGCAGCTTGGGGGGACAGGGAGTAGGCGAGCAGTACTTC.

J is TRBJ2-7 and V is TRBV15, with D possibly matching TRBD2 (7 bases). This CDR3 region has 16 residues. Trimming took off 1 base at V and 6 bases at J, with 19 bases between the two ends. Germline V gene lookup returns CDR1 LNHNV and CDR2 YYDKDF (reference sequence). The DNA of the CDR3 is TGTGCCACCAGCAGAGCAGTGTCGGGGGGCGCAGGCGAGCAGTACTTC. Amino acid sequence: CATSRAVSGGAGEQYF.

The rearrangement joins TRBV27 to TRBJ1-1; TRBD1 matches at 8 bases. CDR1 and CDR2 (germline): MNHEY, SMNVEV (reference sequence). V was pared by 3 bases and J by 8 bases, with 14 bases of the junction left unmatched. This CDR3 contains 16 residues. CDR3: CASSFSPRTGSGEAFF. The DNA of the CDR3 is TGTGCCAGCAGTTTCAGTCCGCGGACAGGGTCGGGAGAAGCTTTCTTT.

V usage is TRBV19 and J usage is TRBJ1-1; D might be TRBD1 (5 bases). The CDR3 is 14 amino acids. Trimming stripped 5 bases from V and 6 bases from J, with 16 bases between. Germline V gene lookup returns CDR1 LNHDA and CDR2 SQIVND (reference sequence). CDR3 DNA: TGTGCCAGTAGTCGAGCCCGGGGCAGTCCTGAAGCTTTCTTT. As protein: CASSRARGSPEAFF. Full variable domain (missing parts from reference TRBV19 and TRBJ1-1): DGGITQSPKYLFRKEGQNVTLSCEQNLNHDAMYWYRQDPGQGLRLIYYSQIVNDFQKGDIAEGYSVSREKKESFPLTVTSAQKNPTAFYLCASSRARGSPEAFFGQGTRLTVV.

The CDR3 region is CASSQEGELQYF. CDR3 bases: TGTGCCAGCAGCCAAGAGGGGGAACTTCAGTACTTC. V and J are TRBV3-1 (or the pseudogene TRBV3-2) and TRBJ2-4; TRBD1 or TRBD2 may be the D gene (5 bases each). Germline CDR1 LGHDT, CDR2 YNNKEL (reference sequence). The ends were cut back, 0 bases at V and 11 bases at J, with 8 bases in the middle. The CDR3 covers 12 residues.

This CDR3 is CASSDPGEKRNNEQFF. The CDR3 DNA reads as TGTGCCAGCAGTGATCCGGGGGAAAAGAGAAACAATGAGCAGTTCTTC. The chain couples TRBV6-1 to TRBJ2-1; D is perhaps TRBD2 (6 bases). This CDR3 has 16 residues. V was pared by 3 bases and J by 5 bases, with 17 bases between. Germline CDR1 reads MNHNS; CDR2 reads SASEGT.

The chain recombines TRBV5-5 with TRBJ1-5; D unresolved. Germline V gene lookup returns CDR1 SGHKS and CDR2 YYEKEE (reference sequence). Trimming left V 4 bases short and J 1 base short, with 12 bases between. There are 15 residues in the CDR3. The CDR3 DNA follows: TGTGCCAGCAGCCCCGACCTGTTCAGCAATCAGCCCCAGCATTTT. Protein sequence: CASSPDLFSNQPQHF.

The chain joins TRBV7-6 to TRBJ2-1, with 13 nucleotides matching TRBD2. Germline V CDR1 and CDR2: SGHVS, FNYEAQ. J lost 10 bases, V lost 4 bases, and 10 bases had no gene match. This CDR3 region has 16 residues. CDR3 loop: CASSSETSGGPGEQFF. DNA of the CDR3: TGTGCCAGCAGCTCCGAGACTAGCGGGGGGCCGGGCGAGCAGTTCTTC.

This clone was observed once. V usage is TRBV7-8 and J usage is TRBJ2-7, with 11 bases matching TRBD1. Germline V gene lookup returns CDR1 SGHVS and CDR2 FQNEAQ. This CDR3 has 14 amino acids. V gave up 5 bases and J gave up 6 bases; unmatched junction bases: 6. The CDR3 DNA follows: TGTGCCAGCAGCCCCAGGACAGGGGGCGGCGAGCAGTACTTC. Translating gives CASSPRTGGGEQYF.